Listed here are 27 T cell receptor beta chains from one sample, sequenced in a study of T cells in localized non-small cell lung cancer. The protocol was immunoSEQ multiplex PCR, while the TCRdb copy is restricted to in-frame clones and leaves out a portion. Of around 50,000 clones listed, about 88% are singletons. This specimen was PBMCs, taken before any cancer treatment. The receptor set was obtained from a man aged 40-75 years with stage II lung adenocarcinoma.

This chain uses TRBV30 with TRBJ1-3; no definite D call. Germline V gives CDR1 GTSNPN, CDR2 SVGIG (reference sequence). CDR3 size: 15 residues. V lost 0 bases and J 2 bases, leaving 11 bases between the germline ends. The DNA for the CDR3 is TGTGCCTGGAGTGTTAAGGGAGGAACTGGAAACACCATATATTTT. This gives the protein CAWSVKGGTGNTIYF.

The chain employs TRBV5-4 and TRBJ2-5; a weak D match, TRBD2 (6 bases). Per germline, CDR1 SGHNT and CDR2 YYREEE (reference sequence). The CDR3 covers 15 residues. Trimming stripped 0 bases from V and 4 bases from J, with 13 bases between. As DNA, the CDR3 is TGTGCCAGCAGCTTGGGTAGTCAGGGAGGAGAGACCCAGTACTTC. It is translated as CASSLGSQGGETQYF. The whole variable domain, remainder taken from reference TRBV5-4 and TRBJ2-5, is ETGVTQSPTHLIKTRGQQVTLRCSSQSGHNTVSWYQQALGQGPQFIFQYYREEENGRGNFPPRFSGLQFPNYSSELNVNALELDDSALYLCASSLGSQGGETQYFGPGTRLLVL.

V and J are TRBV5-6 and TRBJ2-2; 7 bases align to TRBD2. Trimming took 7 bases from V and 5 from J; bases not matched to a gene: 11. Per the germline V gene, CDR1 is SGHDT and CDR2 is YYEEEE. This CDR3 has 15 amino acids. Written as DNA, the CDR3 is TGTGCCAGCCGAGATAGCGGGCATCCTACCGGGGAGCTGTTTTTT. Residues: CASRDSGHPTGELFF.

CDR3 region: CASSSRQGSDGYTF. In DNA, the CDR3 is TGTGCCAGCAGTTCCCGGCAGGGGAGTGATGGCTACACCTTC. V and J are TRBV27 and TRBJ1-2; D is perhaps TRBD1 (6 bases). V gave up 4 bases and J gave up 6 bases, with 15 bases separating them. Germline loops: CDR1 MNHEY, CDR2 SMNVEV (reference sequence). This CDR3 is 14 amino acids long.

V is TRBV11-2 and J is TRBJ1-2; D gene uncertain. In germline, CDR1 is SGHAT, CDR2 FQNNGV. This CDR3 contains 13 residues. The V and J ends lost 4 bases and 3 bases respectively, with 9 bases between them. The CDR3 DNA is TGTGCCAGCAGCTCCCCGGGGTACTATGGCTACACCTTC. Its translation: CASSSPGYYGYTF.

This clone was recorded only once. V usage is TRBV18 and J usage is TRBJ2-7, with 8 bases aligning to TRBD1. From germline, CDR1 is KGHSH and CDR2 LQKENI. This CDR3 spans 13 amino acids. Unmatched junction bases numbered 4, after V lost 4 bases and J lost 5 bases. CDR3 sequence (DNA): TGTGCCAGCTCACAGGACAGGGTCAACGAGCAGTACTTC. Protein sequence: CASSQDRVNEQYF.

The rearrangement links TRBV18 to TRBJ1-2; possible D gene TRBD1, 5 bases. The germline V and J ends were trimmed by 6 bases and 3 bases, with 8 bases remaining between them. The germline gives CDR1 KGHSH, CDR2 LQKENI. The CDR3 extends over 12 amino acids. The CDR3: CASSVGDYGYTF. CDR3 DNA: TGTGCCAGCTCCGTGGGGGACTATGGCTACACCTTC.

V is TRBV11-1 and J is TRBJ1-6; the match to TRBD1 covers 9 bases. The CDR3 contains 15 residues. With V trimmed by 2 bases and J by 7 bases, 3 bases remained unmatched. Germline V gene sequence: CDR1 SGHAT, CDR2 FQDESV (reference sequence). The CDR3 spells CASSLRDRGNSPLHF. The CDR3 coding sequence is TGTGCCAGCAGCTTAAGAGACAGGGGGAATTCACCCCTCCACTTT.

The chain combines TRBV5-1 with TRBJ2-1; D remains ambiguous. V was shortened by 1 base and J by 4 bases, with 15 bases between the two germline ends. The CDR3 length is 16 residues. The germline CDR1 and CDR2 sequences are SGHRS and YFSETQ. CDR3 protein: CASSLMGFGDYNEQFF. The CDR3, as DNA: TGCGCCAGCAGCTTGATGGGATTTGGGGATTACAATGAGCAGTTCTTC. The whole variable domain, filled in from reference TRBV5-1 and TRBJ2-1, reads KAGVTQTPRYLIKTRGQQVTLSCSPISGHRSVSWYQQTPGQGLQFLFEYFSETQRNKGNFPGRFSGRQFSNSRSEMNVSTLELGDSALYLCASSLMGFGDYNEQFFGPGTRLTVL.

The V and J genes are TRBV2 and TRBJ1-2; 10 nucleotides agree with TRBD1. The CDR3 spans 15 residues. Per the germline V gene, CDR1 is SNHLY and CDR2 is FYNNEI. V lost 6 bases, J lost 3 bases, and 7 bases stayed unmatched. The CDR3 spells CASRKTGTGDYGYTF. In DNA form, the CDR3 reads TGTGCCAGCAGAAAGACCGGGACAGGGGACTATGGCTACACCTTC. The variable domain in full, with the rest retrieved from reference TRBV2 and TRBJ1-2, is EPEVTQTPSHQVTQMGQEVILRCVPISNHLYFYWYRQILGQKVEFLVSFYNNEISEKSEIFDDQFSVERPDGSNFTLKIRSTKLEDSAMYFCASRKTGTGDYGYTFGSGTRLTVV.

In its sample, this clone ranks as medium-sized (0.01 to 0.1%). This chain connects TRBV4-1 to TRBJ1-1; TRBD1 aligns across 8 bases. This CDR3 has 16 amino acids. The ends lost 4 bases at V and 3 bases at J; junction bases unmatched: 10. Germline V gene sequence: CDR1 MGHRA, CDR2 YSYEKL. CDR3 protein: CASSLTQGAWHTEAFF. CDR3 DNA: TGCGCCAGCAGCCTAACCCAGGGGGCCTGGCACACTGAAGCTTTCTTT.

There are a few counts of this clone. The genes are TRBV2 and TRBJ1-6; the D gene is possibly TRBD1 (5 bases). Trimming took off 5 bases at V and 1 base at J, with 9 bases between the two ends. Per germline, CDR1 SNHLY and CDR2 FYNNEI. The CDR3 totals 15 residues. The DNA of the CDR3 is TGTGCCAGCAGTAAGGACATATCCTATAATTCACCCCTCCACTTT. Protein product: CASSKDISYNSPLHF.

This chain links TRBV7-9 with TRBJ2-5, with D uncertain. The V gene lost 4 bases and the J gene lost 0 bases, with 9 bases spanning the gap. The CDR3 length is 14 residues. Germline CDR1 is SEHNR and CDR2 is FQNEAQ (reference sequence). The CDR3 DNA reads TGTGCCAGCAGCTCCGACGGTTACCAAGAGACCCAGTACTTC. Translated: CASSSDGYQETQYF.

The CDR3 protein is CASSPDKNYGYTF. CDR3 DNA sequence: TGTGCCAGCTCACCAGACAAGAACTATGGCTACACCTTC. The genes are TRBV18 and TRBJ1-2; D remains unclear. The CDR3 has 13 residues. The germline V and J ends were trimmed by 2 bases and 2 bases, with 6 bases remaining between them. Germline CDR1 and CDR2: KGHSH and LQKENI.

V and J are TRBV9 and TRBJ2-3, with 10 bases identical to TRBD2. In germline, CDR1 is SGDLS, CDR2 YYNGEE. This CDR3 is built from 15 residues. The V and J ends lost 4 bases and 3 bases, in that order; junction bases with no gene match: 5. The CDR3 DNA is TGTGCCAGCAGCCCACCGGGACTAGCGACAGATACGCAGTATTTT. Protein sequence: CASSPPGLATDTQYF.

This clone was seen only once. The chain has TRBV5-1 and TRBJ2-5; the D gene could be TRBD1 or TRBD2 (5 bases each). CDR1 SGHRS and CDR2 YFSETQ come from the germline V gene. This CDR3 region has 13 residues. V shed 3 bases and J shed 2 bases, with 8 bases lying between them. CDR3 loop: CASSSGRQETQYF. As DNA, the CDR3 is TGCGCCAGCAGCTCGGGACGTCAAGAGACCCAGTACTTC.

The chain has TRBV30 and TRBJ1-5; D is ambiguous. The germline V and J ends were trimmed by 2 bases and 5 bases, with 13 bases remaining between them. This CDR3 comprises 14 residues. CDR1 GTSNPN and CDR2 SVGIG come from the germline V gene (reference sequence). DNA of the CDR3: TGTGCCTGGAGTCCACAACTCGGGGATCAGCCCCAGCATTTT. Its protein product is CAWSPQLGDQPQHF.

The V call is TRBV5-1, the J call TRBJ2-3; the D is unclear. The CDR3 totals 14 residues. The V end was cut by 0 bases, the J end by 2 bases, with 7 bases between. CDR1 SGHRS and CDR2 YFSETQ come from the germline V gene. The CDR3 DNA sequence: TGCGCCAGCAGCTTGGATCAGGCCACAGATACGCAGTATTTT. As protein: CASSLDQATDTQYF. Using reference TRBV5-1 and TRBJ2-3 for the parts outside the CDR3, the full variable domain is KAGVTQTPRYLIKTRGQQVTLSCSPISGHRSVSWYQQTPGQGLQFLFEYFSETQRNKGNFPGRFSGRQFSNSRSEMNVSTLELGDSALYLCASSLDQATDTQYFGPGTRLTVL.

The chain has TRBV6-1 and TRBJ1-2; TRBD1 agrees at 8 bases. Looked up from germline, CDR1 is MNHNS and CDR2 is SASEGT. The CDR3 is made up of 15 amino acids. Unmatched junction bases numbered 10, after V lost 5 bases and J lost 5 bases. The CDR3 loop reads CASSPWTGKAYGYTF. CDR3 sequence (DNA): TGTGCCAGCAGTCCTTGGACAGGGAAGGCTTATGGCTACACCTTC.

The CDR3 bases are TGTGCCAGCAGCTTCCCCGGGACGGCACATGGCTACACCTTC. Its translation is CASSFPGTAHGYTF. V usage is TRBV4-2 and J usage is TRBJ1-2; perhaps TRBD1 as D (5 bases). CDR1 and CDR2 from the germline V gene are LGHNA and YNFKEQ. Trimming took 5 bases from V and 6 from J, leaving 16 bases between them. The CDR3 totals 14 residues.

The V and J genes are TRBV10-2 and TRBJ2-2, with a weak D call TRBD2 (6 bases). The CDR3 is made up of 14 amino acids. V gave up 9 bases and J gave up 6 bases, with 17 bases separating them. In germline, CDR1 is WSHSY, CDR2 SAAADI. This CDR3 reads CASTRGSMAGELFF. DNA for the CDR3: TGCGCCAGTACGCGGGGATCAATGGCCGGGGAGCTGTTTTTT.

V and J are TRBV5-1 and TRBJ1-1; D call uncertain. The CDR3 totals 16 residues. CDR1 is SGHRS, CDR2 YFSETQ, per germline. V lost 5 bases and J lost 3, with 20 bases in between. The CDR3: CASRPFWVDGDTEAFF. The CDR3 coding sequence is TGCGCCAGCAGACCTTTTTGGGTCGACGGGGACACTGAAGCTTTCTTT.

The V and J genes are TRBV27 and TRBJ2-2; TRBD1 might be the D (6 bases). This CDR3 is built from 15 residues. V was pared by 7 bases and J by 1 base, with 13 bases between. CDR1 and CDR2 (germline): MNHEY, SMNVEV (reference sequence). CDR3 sequence: CASTFDRWNTGELFF. The CDR3 DNA reads TGTGCCAGCACCTTCGACAGGTGGAACACCGGGGAGCTGTTTTTT.

The chain carries TRBV15 and TRBJ1-1; D is perhaps TRBD1 (5 bases). CDR3 size: 15 residues. Deletions cut 1 base from V and 6 bases from J, with 15 bases between. Per the germline V gene, CDR1 is LNHNV and CDR2 is YYDKDF (reference sequence). CDR3 amino acids: CATSRGRGYAPEAFF. CDR3 DNA sequence: TGTGCCACCAGCAGAGGAAGGGGATATGCGCCTGAAGCTTTCTTT.

The chain uses TRBV5-1 and TRBJ2-2; no definite D call. The CDR3 spans 14 residues. Trimming cost V 1 base and J 0 bases, with 4 bases left between them. The germline V gene encodes CDR1 SGHRS and CDR2 YFSETQ. CDR3 amino acids: CASSLRPNTGELFF. The CDR3 bases are TGCGCCAGCAGCTTGAGGCCGAACACCGGGGAGCTGTTTTTT.

V and J are TRBV5-1 and TRBJ2-1; no reliable D call. The CDR3 has 15 residues. The V and J ends lost 0 bases and 4 bases respectively, with 11 bases between them. Looked up from germline, CDR1 is SGHRS and CDR2 is YFSETQ. The chain's CDR3 is CASSLDGSIYNEQFF. For the CDR3, the DNA is TGCGCCAGCAGCTTGGACGGGTCAATATACAATGAGCAGTTCTTC.

The CDR3 nucleotides are TGTGCCAGCAGTGAGGGGGGGACAGCGAGAAACACCATATATTTT. This codes for CASSEGGTARNTIYF. The V gene is TRBV25-1, the J gene TRBJ1-3, with 7 bases matching TRBD1. V was pared by 3 bases and J by 5 bases, with 7 bases of the junction left unmatched. Germline CDR1 reads MGHDK; CDR2 reads SYGVNS. CDR3 length: 15 residues.